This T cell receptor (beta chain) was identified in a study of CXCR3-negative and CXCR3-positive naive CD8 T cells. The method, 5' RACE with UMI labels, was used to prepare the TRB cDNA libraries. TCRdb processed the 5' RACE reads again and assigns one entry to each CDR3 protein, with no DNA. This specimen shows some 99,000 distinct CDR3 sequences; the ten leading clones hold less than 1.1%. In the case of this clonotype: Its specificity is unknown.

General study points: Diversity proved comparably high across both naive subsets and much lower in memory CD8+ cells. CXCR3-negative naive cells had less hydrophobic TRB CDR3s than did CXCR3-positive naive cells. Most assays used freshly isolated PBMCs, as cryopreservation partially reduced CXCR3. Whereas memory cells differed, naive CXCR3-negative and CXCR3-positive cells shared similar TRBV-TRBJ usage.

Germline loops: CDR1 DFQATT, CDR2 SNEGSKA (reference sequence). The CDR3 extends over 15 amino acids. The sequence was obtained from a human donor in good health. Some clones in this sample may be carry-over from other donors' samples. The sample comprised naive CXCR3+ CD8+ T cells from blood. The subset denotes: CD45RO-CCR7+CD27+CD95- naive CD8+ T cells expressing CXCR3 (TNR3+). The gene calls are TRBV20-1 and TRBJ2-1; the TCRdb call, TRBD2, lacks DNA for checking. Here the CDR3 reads CSARDGSISYNEQFF.